A selection of T cell receptor beta chains follows, all from one sample in a study of OX40 agonist ivuxolimab in advanced cancers. Sequencing was performed with immunoSEQ multiplex PCR; in TCRdb, only in-frame clones are kept and a portion is missing. The sample consists of 40,000 to 45,000 clones, approximately 80% of them appearing once. The material sequenced was CD4+ or CD8+ T cells sorted from blood, taken in a trial of the OX40 agonist ivuxolimab. The source is an adult with an advanced solid tumor such as melanoma, head and neck, liver or kidney cancer. CDR3s include the opening cysteine and the closing phenylalanine or tryptophan. The order of the fields is D gene, J gene, V gene, clone size, CDR3 DNA, CDR3 protein. D genes are given only for firm matches. Expanded clones get a size class; other rows say once, few or many, or leave the size out.

D: -; J: TRBJ1-1; V: TRBV7-9; size: -; DNA: TGTGCCAGCGAACCCTCGGGGGTTCCGAACACTGAAGCTTTCTTT; CDR3: CASEPSGVPNTEAFF
D: TRBD1; J: TRBJ2-3; V: TRBV5-6; size: -; DNA: TGTGCCAGCAGCACGCCGGGACAGGGGGATTTGGATACGCAGTATTTT; CDR3: CASSTPGQGDLDTQYF
D: -; J: TRBJ2-5; V: TRBV2; size: -; DNA: TGTGCCAGCAATGGGAGGCAGGTCCAAGAGACCCAGTACTTC; CDR3: CASNGRQVQETQYF
D: -; J: TRBJ2-5; V: TRBV9; size: once; DNA: TGTGCCGGCAGCGTAACGCAGGGTGGCGAGACCCAGTACTTC; CDR3: CAGSVTQGGETQYF
D: -; J: TRBJ2-1; V: TRBV28; size: -; DNA: TGTGCCAGCGGTGGGGGGGCAAGCTCCTACAATGAGCAGTTCTTC; CDR3: CASGGGASSYNEQFF
D: -; J: TRBJ2-3; V: TRBV7-2; size: -; DNA: TGTGCCAGCAGCCCCTCCGGGACAGATACGCAGTATTTT; CDR3: CASSPSGTDTQYF
D: TRBD2; J: TRBJ2-5; V: TRBV19; size: -; DNA: TGTGCCAGTGCAAAACGTGGGCTAGCGGGGTATCAGACCCAGTACTTC; CDR3: CASAKRGLAGYQTQYF
D: -; J: TRBJ1-2; V: TRBV5-4; size: -; DNA: TGTGCCAGCAGCTCGGCAGGCCCCCACGGCTACACCTTC; CDR3: CASSSAGPHGYTF
D: -; J: TRBJ1-1; V: TRBV6-5; size: -; DNA: TGTGCCAGCAGTTATGTTGGGCCAGGTGATGAAGCTTTCTTT; CDR3: CASSYVGPGDEAFF
D: -; J: TRBJ1-1; V: TRBV27; size: -; DNA: TGTGCCAGCAGTTTGGGGAAGACAGACACAAACACTGAAGCTTTCTTT; CDR3: CASSLGKTDTNTEAFF
D: TRBD1; J: TRBJ2-2; V: TRBV9; size: -; DNA: TGTGCCAGCAGCGCATCTACCGGGACAGGGGTCACCGGGGAGCTGTTTTTT; CDR3: CASSASTGTGVTGELFF
D: TRBD1; J: TRBJ1-3; V: TRBV9; size: -; DNA: TGTGCCAGCAGCGAAACCCAGGGACAGCTAACTGGAAACACCATATATTTT; CDR3: CASSETQGQLTGNTIYF